This T cell receptor (beta chain) was recorded in a study of cytomegalovirus exposure and HLA in healthy donors. Study information: Early released data had tens of millions of unique TCRs, all coming from HLA-typed donors.

CDR3 length equals 16 residues. J gave up 2 bases and V 0 bases, and 2 bases lay outside the gene matches. Germline-derived CDR1 and CDR2 are SGHRS and YFSETQ. PCR was performed using 60 Vbeta and 13 Jbeta primers. The data were produced by immunoSEQ multiplex PCR, yet TCRdb's version contains in-frame clones alone and is incomplete. Here the sample spans approximately 300,000 clones, just under 85% being singletons. Study-wide results and caveats: The study put about 180 TCR beta chains on its list as cytomegalovirus-associated. Later work found most CMV-associated TCR beta chains apparently HLA-restricted.

Of note for this clone: What it recognizes is unknown.

The sample taken for sequencing was PBMCs. The rearrangement uses TRBV5-1 and TRBJ1-5; the match to TRBD1 covers 10 bases. This receptor was obtained from a woman aged 40 to 50 in good health and CMV-seropositive. The CDR3 sequence is CASSLGTGGGNQPQHF. The DNA for the CDR3 is TGCGCCAGCAGCTTGGGGACAGGGGGAGGCAATCAGCCCCAGCATTTT.